The source of this T cell receptor (beta chain) is a study of blood T cell repertoires in COVID-19. Only in-frame clones appear in the TCRdb table, and some are missing; sequencing was by immunoSEQ multiplex PCR. Of hundreds of thousands of clones listed, under 90% were seen once; the top ten hold around 9.2%. Per the germline V gene, CDR1 is MRHNA and CDR2 is SNTAGT. Trimming removed 6 bases from V and 5 bases from J, with 11 bases in between. This CDR3 spans 13 amino acids. V usage is TRBV6-4 and J usage is TRBJ2-4; the D gene is possibly TRBD1 (5 bases). Sequenced input: peripheral blood. The source of this sequence is a human donor in a cohort sampled during active COVID-19. CDR3 bases: TGTGCCAGCAGCCAGGGCCGGGAAAACATTCAGTACTTC. Its protein is CASSQGRENIQYF.